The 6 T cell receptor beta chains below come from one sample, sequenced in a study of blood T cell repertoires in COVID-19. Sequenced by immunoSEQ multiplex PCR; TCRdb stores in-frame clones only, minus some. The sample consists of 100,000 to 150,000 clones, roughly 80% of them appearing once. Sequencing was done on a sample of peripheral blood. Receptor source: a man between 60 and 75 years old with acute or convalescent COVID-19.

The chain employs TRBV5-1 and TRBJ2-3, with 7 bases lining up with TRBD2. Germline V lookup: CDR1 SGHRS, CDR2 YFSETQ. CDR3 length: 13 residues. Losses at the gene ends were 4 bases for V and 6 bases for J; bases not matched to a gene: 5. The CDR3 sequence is CASSPGGGDTQYF. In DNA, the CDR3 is TGCGCCAGCAGCCCGGGGGGAGGTGATACGCAGTATTTT.

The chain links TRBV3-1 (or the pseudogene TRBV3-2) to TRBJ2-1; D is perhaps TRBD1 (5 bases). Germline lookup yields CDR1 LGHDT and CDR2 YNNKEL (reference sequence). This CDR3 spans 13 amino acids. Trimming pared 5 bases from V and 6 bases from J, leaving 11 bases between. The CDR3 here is CASSNTRGNEQFF. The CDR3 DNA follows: TGTGCCAGCAGCAACACAAGGGGCAATGAGCAGTTCTTC.

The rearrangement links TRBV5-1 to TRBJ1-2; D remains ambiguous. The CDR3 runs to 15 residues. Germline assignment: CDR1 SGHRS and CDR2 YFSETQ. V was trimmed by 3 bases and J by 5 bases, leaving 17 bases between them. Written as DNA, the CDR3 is TGCGCCAGCAGCTCCACCGTAGGGAGGACTTATGGCTACACCTTC. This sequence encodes CASSSTVGRTYGYTF.

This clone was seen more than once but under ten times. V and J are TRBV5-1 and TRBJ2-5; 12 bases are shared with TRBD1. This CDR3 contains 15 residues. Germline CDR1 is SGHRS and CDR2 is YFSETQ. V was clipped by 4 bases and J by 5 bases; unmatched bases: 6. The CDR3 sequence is CASSTGTGGRETQYF. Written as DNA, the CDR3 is TGCGCCAGCAGCACCGGGACAGGGGGCAGGGAGACCCAGTACTTC. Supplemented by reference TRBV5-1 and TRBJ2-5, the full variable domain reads KAGVTQTPRYLIKTRGQQVTLSCSPISGHRSVSWYQQTPGQGLQFLFEYFSETQRNKGNFPGRFSGRQFSNSRSEMNVSTLELGDSALYLCASSTGTGGRETQYFGPGTRLLVL.

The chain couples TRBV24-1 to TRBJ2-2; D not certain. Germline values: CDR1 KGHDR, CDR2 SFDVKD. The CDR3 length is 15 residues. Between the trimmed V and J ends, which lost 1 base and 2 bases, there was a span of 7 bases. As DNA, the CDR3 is TGTGCCACCAGTGATTTCTCAACTAACACCGGGGAGCTGTTTTTT. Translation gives CATSDFSTNTGELFF.

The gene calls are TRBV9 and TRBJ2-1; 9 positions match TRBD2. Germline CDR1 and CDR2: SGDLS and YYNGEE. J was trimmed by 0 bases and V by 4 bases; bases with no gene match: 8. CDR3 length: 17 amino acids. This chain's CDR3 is CASSPGAGGASYNEQFF. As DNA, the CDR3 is TGTGCCAGCAGCCCCGGGGCGGGGGGGGCCTCCTACAATGAGCAGTTCTTC.